The entry below describes one T cell receptor (beta chain). Germline V gives CDR1 GTSNPN, CDR2 SVGIG (reference sequence). This CDR3 has 13 residues. The V end lost 2 bases, the J end lost 7 bases, and 12 bases lay between the germline ends. The sample comes from a study of technical replicates of blood from a handful of donors. Profiled with immunoSEQ multiplex PCR; TCRdb holds only in-frame clones, not every one. The data contain 55,000 to 70,000 clones, around nine tenths of them singletons. The sample taken for sequencing was PBMCs. The receptor was isolated from a human donor in good health. Some clones in this sample may be carry-over from other donors' samples. The gene calls are TRBV30 and TRBJ2-1; a weak D match, TRBD2 (5 bases). The CDR3 here is CAWSKLAPNEQFF. The CDR3 DNA follows: TGTGCCTGGAGTAAGTTAGCGCCTAATGAGCAGTTCTTC.